The clone carrying this T cell receptor (beta chain) was detected ten times or more. The antigen is undetermined. A J-beta primer mix and a sample-barcoded 5' primer were used in a second PCR of roughly 7 to 12 cycles. Paired-end reads containing CDR3 totaled no fewer than 2.5 million for each sample. TCRdb recomputed calls from the 5' RACE reads with MiXCR, one row per CDR3 protein. Among 650,000 to 800,000 distinct CDR3 sequences, roughly half were seen once, and the ten largest hold approximately 15%. Per individual sample, total RNA of at least 5.5 micrograms was extracted. This record comes from a study of blood T cells in healthy people across ages. General observations from the study: Changes seen in expanded clonotypes were possibly confounded by donor CMV status left unknown.

The V end was cut by 8 bases, the J end by 1 base, with 14 bases between. The CDR3 is made up of 14 amino acids. Germline V gene data show CDR1 as SNHLY and CDR2 as FYNNEI. The sequenced sample was blood. The chain combines TRBV2 with TRBJ2-5; possibly TRBD1 for D (5 bases). The sequence derives from a woman older than 75 in good health. The CDR3 DNA sequence: TGTGCCAGCCGGTGGCGACAGTCCCAAGAGACCCAGTACTTC. Amino acid sequence: CASRWRQSQETQYF.